The next 20 T cell receptor beta chains were all read from a single sample in a study of blood T cells in healthy people across ages. The authors ran a second PCR of roughly 7 to 11 cycles using a sample-barcoded 5' primer and a J-beta primer mix. One entry per CDR3 protein results from TCRdb running MiXCR on the 5' RACE reads. The repertoire has about 1 million distinct CDR3 sequences, approximately 26% of them found once; the top ten carry less than 0.75%. This sample was shared with a second study, whose subject was T cells of mothers and their children.

Material: blood. Source of these receptors: a girl aged 2 to 9 in good health.

This rearrangement joins TRBV4-1 to TRBJ2-5; D is unclear. V lost 0 bases to trimming and J lost 2 bases, with 10 bases between them. The CDR3 runs to 15 residues. The germline CDR1 and CDR2 sequences are MGHRA and YSYEKL. The CDR3 DNA is TGCGCCAGCAGCCAAGATCAGGCCCTACAAGAGACCCAGTACTTC. This encodes CASSQDQALQETQYF.

On this clonotype itself: One junction end does not reproduce the germline sequence, and a read error may be involved. The rearrangement uses TRBV7-8 and TRBJ2-7; D uncertain. Per the germline V gene, CDR1 is SGHVS and CDR2 is FQNEAQ. CDR3 length: 12 amino acids. CDR3 nucleotide sequence: TGTGTCAGCAGCTTATTTAGGAACGAGCAGTACTTC. This translates into CVSSLFRNEQYF.

This clonotype was seen a few times. The rearrangement links TRBV5-1 to TRBJ2-2; D is possibly TRBD2 (5 bases). V lost 9 bases and J 2 bases, leaving 14 bases between the germline ends. CDR3 length: 14 amino acids. In germline, CDR1 is SGHRS, CDR2 YFSETQ. The CDR3: CATERTVNTGELFF. Here the CDR3 DNA reads TGCGCCACCGAGCGGACCGTTAACACCGGGGAGCTGTTTTTT.

The gene calls are TRBV14 and TRBJ1-2; 9 positions match TRBD1. With V trimmed by 4 bases and J by 4 bases, 10 bases remained unmatched. This CDR3 is built from 16 residues. The V gene's germline CDR1 is SGHDN and CDR2 FVKESK. CDR3 nucleotide sequence: TGTGCCAGCAGCCCCGAATCCCCGACAGGGGGCTATGGCTACACCTTC. Translation: CASSPESPTGGYGYTF.

The chain couples TRBV5-1 to TRBJ2-7, with unresolved D. CDR3 size: 15 residues. Deletions cut 6 bases from V and 7 bases from J, with 23 bases between. Germline-derived CDR1 and CDR2 are SGHRS and YFSETQ. Here the CDR3 DNA reads TGCGCCAGCAACCGTTCTCACCACAGATCTAAGGAGCAGTACTTC. Translated: CASNRSHHRSKEQYF.

This clonotype was seen a single time. This chain connects TRBV5-1 to TRBJ2-5, with TRBD2 matching 10 bases. The trim removed 4 bases at V and 5 bases at J, leaving 8 bases unmatched. This CDR3 region has 15 residues. CDR1 SGHRS and CDR2 YFSETQ come from the germline V gene. The CDR3 DNA sequence: TGCGCCAGCAGCCCGGGACTAGCGATCTGGGAGACCCAGTACTTC. It specifies CASSPGLAIWETQYF.

The chain has TRBV23-1 and TRBJ1-2; D not certain. TRBV23-1 is designated an ORF whose function remains uncertain. This CDR3 is built from 14 residues. The ends were cut back, 6 bases at V and 2 bases at J, with 13 bases in the middle. For the CDR3, the DNA is TGCGCCAGCAGGAGATCCGACGTGAACTATGGCTACACCTTC. Translation gives CASRRSDVNYGYTF.

The chain has TRBV7-8 and TRBJ2-7, with 9 positions matching TRBD1. The V and J ends lost 1 base and 4 bases, in that order; junction bases with no gene match: 8. The CDR3 extends over 16 amino acids. Germline CDR1 and CDR2: SGHVS and FQNEAQ. Here the CDR3 DNA reads TGTGCCAGCAGCTTAGTCACCGGGACAGGGCCTTACGAGCAGTACTTC. This codes for CASSLVTGTGPYEQYF.

The chain combines TRBV6-5 with TRBJ2-2, with D possibly being TRBD1 (5 bases). CDR1 is MNHEY, CDR2 SVGAGI, per germline. Trimming took off 1 base at V and 2 bases at J, with 5 bases between the two ends. The CDR3 runs to 14 residues. CDR3: CASSYWTNTGELFF. DNA for the CDR3: TGTGCCAGCAGTTACTGGACAAACACCGGGGAGCTGTTTTTT.

There are a few counts of this clonotype. V and J are TRBV7-2 and TRBJ2-3; D remains ambiguous. CDR1 and CDR2 from the germline V gene are SGHTA and FQGNSA. CDR3 length: 15 residues. V dropped 3 bases and J dropped 2 bases, with 12 bases sitting between them. The CDR3 region has the DNA TGTGCCAGCAGCTTGGACGGTACCTTCACAGATACGCAGTATTTT. Translated, it gives CASSLDGTFTDTQYF.

This clonotype has just a few counts. The rearrangement uses TRBV7-9 and TRBJ2-7, with TRBD2 matching over 11 bases. J was trimmed by 1 base and V by 0 bases; bases with no gene match: 5. CDR3 length: 17 residues. Germline lookup yields CDR1 SEHNR and CDR2 FQNEAQ (reference sequence). In DNA form, the CDR3 reads TGTGCCAGCAGCTTAGCTGCTAGCGGGAGGTCTTCCTACGAGCAGTACTTC. Amino acid sequence: CASSLAASGRSSYEQYF.

V is TRBV6-1 and J is TRBJ2-6, with D possibly TRBD2 on 6 matching bases. V lost 0 bases and J lost 2, with 8 bases in between. The CDR3 has 16 residues. CDR1 is MNHNS and CDR2 is SASEGT in the germline V gene. The CDR3: CASSEARGAGANVLTF. The CDR3 DNA reads as TGTGCCAGCAGTGAAGCGCGCGGGGCTGGGGCCAACGTCCTGACTTTC.

The sample holds a few counts of this clonotype. In nucleotides, the CDR3 is TGCGCCAGCGCCGCGGGGGGGCTGAGCGAAAAACTGTTTTTT. This sequence encodes CASAAGGLSEKLFF. V gene TRBV5-1 combines with J gene TRBJ1-4; a possible D gene is TRBD1 (6 bases). CDR1 is SGHRS and CDR2 is YFSETQ in the germline V gene. The CDR3 loop spans 14 amino acids. The germline V and J ends were trimmed by 7 bases and 8 bases, with 18 bases remaining between them.

This clonotype has just a few counts. The chain couples TRBV25-1 to TRBJ2-5, with D possibly TRBD2 on 7 matching bases. The length of the CDR3 is 14 residues. V lost 7 bases, J lost 4 bases, and 16 bases lay in between. Germline CDR1 MGHDK, CDR2 SYGVNS. Here the CDR3 DNA reads TGTGCCAGCAACCAACGCGGGGGCCGAGAGACCCAGTACTTC. Amino acid sequence: CASNQRGGRETQYF.

This clonotype appeared a few times. The genes are TRBV5-1 and TRBJ2-4; maybe TRBD1 (6 bases). Germline lookup yields CDR1 SGHRS and CDR2 YFSETQ. The length of the CDR3 is 16 residues. Trimming cost V 4 bases and J 0 bases, with 14 bases left between them. Written as DNA, the CDR3 is TGCGCCAGCAGCACAGGACAGTCTCTAGCCAAAAACATTCAGTACTTC. Translation gives CASSTGQSLAKNIQYF.

The chain is built from TRBV5-1 and TRBJ2-1, with a tentative D call TRBD1 (5 bases). The V gene's germline CDR1 is SGHRS and CDR2 YFSETQ. This CDR3 contains 14 residues. Trimming removed 8 bases at V and 0 bases at J, with 12 bases between. The DNA of the CDR3 is TGCGCCAGTCGACAGACCCTCTCCTACAATGAGCAGTTCTTC. It codes for CASRQTLSYNEQFF.

This clonotype was observed a handful of times. V is TRBV7-9 and J is TRBJ2-7; D not resolved. CDR3 size: 14 residues. Germline V lookup: CDR1 SEHNR, CDR2 FQNEAQ (reference sequence). V lost 1 base and J 2 bases, leaving 9 bases between the germline ends. CDR3 region: CASSLGSGAYEQYF. CDR3 in DNA: TGTGCCAGCAGCTTAGGATCCGGCGCCTACGAGCAGTACTTC.

With respect to this clonotype: At one of its ends the junction is not consistent with the germline gene, which may arise from a read error. V and J are TRBV5-1 and TRBJ2-7; TRBD1 might be the D (5 bases). The CDR3 contains 13 residues. Germline CDR1 and CDR2: SGHRS and YFSETQ. The CDR3: CANSLFAREEQYF. In DNA, the CDR3 is TGCGCCAACAGCTTGTTTGCCAGGGAAGAGCAGTACTTC.

This clonotype showed up just a few times. J is TRBJ2-5 and V is TRBV2, with unresolved D. The V end was cut by 3 bases, the J end by 5 bases, with 22 bases between. This CDR3 comprises 17 residues. The germline V gene has CDR1 SNHLY and CDR2 FYNNEI. The CDR3 region has the DNA TGTGCCAGCAGTGACGTTTGGACGGATGGATCGTTGGAGACCCAGTACTTC. Residues: CASSDVWTDGSLETQYF.

This chain connects TRBV3-1 to TRBJ2-5; 11 positions agree with TRBD2. The CDR3 is 17 amino acids. In germline, CDR1 is LGHDT, CDR2 YNNKEL (reference sequence). V was pared by 1 base and J by 1 base, with 5 bases of the junction left unmatched. The DNA for the CDR3 is TGTGCCAGCAGCCAAGTACTAGCGGGGGAACTCCAAGAGACCCAGTACTTC. Translation gives CASSQVLAGELQETQYF.